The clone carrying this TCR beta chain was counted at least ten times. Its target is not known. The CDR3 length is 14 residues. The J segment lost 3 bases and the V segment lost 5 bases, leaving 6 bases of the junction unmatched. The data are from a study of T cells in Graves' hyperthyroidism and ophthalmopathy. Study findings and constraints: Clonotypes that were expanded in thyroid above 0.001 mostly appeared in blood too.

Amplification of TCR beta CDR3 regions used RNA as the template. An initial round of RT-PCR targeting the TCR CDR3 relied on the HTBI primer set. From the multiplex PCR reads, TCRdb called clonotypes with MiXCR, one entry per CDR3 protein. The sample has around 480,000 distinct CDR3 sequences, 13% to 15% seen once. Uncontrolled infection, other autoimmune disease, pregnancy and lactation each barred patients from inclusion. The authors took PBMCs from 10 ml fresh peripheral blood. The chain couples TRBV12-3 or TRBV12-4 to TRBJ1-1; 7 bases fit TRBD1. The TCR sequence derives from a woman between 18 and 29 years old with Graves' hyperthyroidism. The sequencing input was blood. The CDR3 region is CASSMDRTDTEAFF. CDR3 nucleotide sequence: TGTGCCAGCAGTATGGACAGGACGGACACTGAAGCTTTCTTT.